These 27 T cell receptor beta chains share one sample of origin, sequenced in a study of blood T cell repertoires in COVID-19. Clones were read by immunoSEQ multiplex PCR, and TCRdb kept only the in-frame ones, dropping some. The sample has approximately 290,000 clones; approximately 93% are singletons. The sample taken for sequencing was peripheral blood. These receptor sequences come from a woman between 25 and 40 years old with COVID-19, enrolled during active disease.

The chain is built from TRBV19 and TRBJ2-1; D is ambiguous. In germline, CDR1 is LNHDA, CDR2 SQIVND (reference sequence). This CDR3 is 12 amino acids long. V lost 5 bases and J 9 bases, leaving 11 bases between the germline ends. The chain's CDR3 is CASSPQSSEQFF. The CDR3 DNA is TGTGCCAGTAGTCCGCAATCCAGTGAGCAGTTCTTC.

V is TRBV6-1 and J is TRBJ1-4; maybe TRBD1 (6 bases). The CDR3 runs 16 residues. From germline, CDR1 is MNHNS and CDR2 SASEGT. With 4 bases removed from V and 7 bases from J, the gap between germline ends came to 19 bases. The CDR3 nucleotides read TGTGCCAGCAGTGGGTTTGCGGGGGCCAGCAGTGAAAAACTGTTTTTT. Encoded protein: CASSGFAGASSEKLFF.

This clone showed up just once. CDR3 loop: CATSPTGTDEQYF. CDR3 nucleotide sequence: TGTGCCACCAGTCCGACAGGGACGGACGAGCAGTACTTC. The chain recombines TRBV24-1 with TRBJ2-7; TRBD1 agrees at 7 bases. J lost 5 bases, V lost 6 bases, and 6 bases had no gene match. CDR3 length: 13 amino acids. CDR1 and CDR2 (germline): KGHDR, SFDVKD.

V and J are TRBV5-4 and TRBJ2-1; TRBD2 matches 8 bases. Looked up from germline, CDR1 is SGHNT and CDR2 is YYREEE (reference sequence). J gave up 1 base and V 6 bases, and 9 bases lay outside the gene matches. This CDR3 contains 16 residues. For the CDR3, the DNA is TGTGCCAGCACCTTTAACGGGAGGGCGTCCTACAATGAGCAGTTCTTC. It encodes CASTFNGRASYNEQFF.

This clone was observed a few times. The chain employs TRBV5-1 and TRBJ1-2; no reliable D call. Trimming stripped 4 bases from V and 4 bases from J, with 14 bases between. The CDR3 spans 14 residues. Per the germline V gene, CDR1 is SGHRS and CDR2 is YFSETQ. The CDR3 bases are TGCGCCAGCAGCGTCGAGGGAGGCCGCTATGGCTACACCTTC. Its protein product is CASSVEGGRYGYTF.

This clone was seen only once. The chain combines TRBV30 with TRBJ2-3; D is uncertain. The CDR3 sequence is 12 residues long. V shed 6 bases and J shed 5 bases, with 12 bases lying between them. Germline V gene sequence: CDR1 GTSNPN, CDR2 SVGIG (reference sequence). CDR3 nucleotides: TGTGCCTGTGGCAGACTGCGAGATACGCAGTATTTT. Translated, it gives CACGRLRDTQYF.

The chain employs TRBV28 and TRBJ2-7, with TRBD1 identical over 8 bases. Germline trimming cut 5 bases from V and 5 bases from J; bases unmatched to any gene: 8. The germline V gene encodes CDR1 MDHEN and CDR2 SYDVKM. The CDR3 loop spans 14 amino acids. The CDR3 spells CASSPSGGYNEQYF. CDR3 nucleotides: TGTGCCAGCAGTCCCTCAGGGGGCTACAACGAGCAGTACTTC.

This clone appeared a single time. The rearrangement uses TRBV27 and TRBJ2-2; TRBD2 agrees at 7 bases. CDR3 size: 13 residues. Trimming took 3 bases from V and 5 from J; bases not matched to a gene: 0. The germline gives CDR1 MNHEY, CDR2 SMNVEV (reference sequence). The CDR3 reads CASSFGRTGELFF. In DNA form, the CDR3 reads TGTGCCAGCAGTTTCGGGAGGACCGGGGAGCTGTTTTTT.

This chain uses TRBV2 with TRBJ1-4; no reliable D call. Germline loops: CDR1 SNHLY, CDR2 FYNNEI. CDR3 size: 15 residues. The V end was cut by 1 base, the J end by 0 bases, with 6 bases between. In DNA, the CDR3 is TGTGCCAGCAGTGAAGGCGTCTCAACTAATGAAAAACTGTTTTTT. Residues: CASSEGVSTNEKLFF.

V and J are TRBV24-1 and TRBJ2-7; weak D call: TRBD1 (6 bases). The V and J ends lost 3 bases and 2 bases respectively, with 13 bases between them. This CDR3 has 15 residues. The germline gives CDR1 KGHDR, CDR2 SFDVKD. The chain's CDR3 is CATSDGGLRAYEQYF. In DNA, the CDR3 is TGTGCCACCAGTGATGGGGGCCTTCGCGCCTACGAGCAGTACTTC.

This clone has a single count. The CDR3 is CASSLGRATEAFF. The CDR3 DNA is TGTGCCAGCAGCTTAGGCAGGGCCACTGAAGCTTTCTTT. This rearrangement joins TRBV11-2 to TRBJ1-1; tentative D call: TRBD1 (5 bases). There are 13 residues in the CDR3. The germline V gene has CDR1 SGHAT and CDR2 FQNNGV. V lost 1 base to trimming and J lost 4 bases, with 7 bases between them.

The gene calls are TRBV12-3 or TRBV12-4 and TRBJ1-1; TRBD1 aligns across 7 bases. This CDR3 spans 13 amino acids. V shed 3 bases and J 5 bases; nucleotides not matched to a gene: 3. The CDR3 is CASSLARGTEAFF. CDR3 in DNA: TGTGCCAGCAGTTTGGCCAGGGGGACTGAAGCTTTCTTT.

The chain joins TRBV6-6 to TRBJ1-6; tentatively, D is TRBD1 (6 bases). CDR1 is MNHNY and CDR2 is SVGAGI in the germline V gene (reference sequence). The CDR3 covers 18 residues. The germline V and J ends were trimmed by 5 bases and 4 bases, with 21 bases remaining between them. CDR3 sequence (DNA): TGTGCCAGCAGTCTGAGCCTGTCAATGGACAGTTATAATTCACCCCTCCACTTT. This encodes CASSLSLSMDSYNSPLHF.

The chain has TRBV7-3 and TRBJ2-5, with 8 bases matching TRBD1. CDR1 is SGHTA, CDR2 FQGTGA, per germline. Unmatched junction bases numbered 3, after V lost 4 bases and J lost 5 bases. This CDR3 is built from 13 residues. Here the CDR3 DNA reads TGTGCCAGCAGCTCGACAGGGGTGGAGACCCAGTACTTC. Its translation: CASSSTGVETQYF.

This sequence joins TRBV3-1 (or the pseudogene TRBV3-2) and TRBJ2-1, with 15 bases fitting TRBD2. V shed 2 bases and J 6 bases; nucleotides not matched to a gene: 2. The length of the CDR3 is 16 residues. From germline, CDR1 is LGHDT and CDR2 YNNKEL (reference sequence). The CDR3 nucleotides read TGTGCCAGCAGCCAAAGGACTAGCGGGAGGGCCAATGAGCAGTTCTTC. Translating gives CASSQRTSGRANEQFF.

The rearrangement links TRBV11-3 to TRBJ2-3; D not certain. CDR1 is SGHNT and CDR2 is YENEEA in the germline V gene. V lost 5 bases and J 2 bases, leaving 11 bases between the germline ends. CDR3 size: 14 residues. CDR3 bases: TGTGCCAGCAGCACGAGACTGGACACAGATACGCAGTATTTT. This gives the protein CASSTRLDTDTQYF.

The gene calls are TRBV25-1 and TRBJ2-3, with D hard to call. V lost 3 bases and J 3 bases, leaving 10 bases between the germline ends. The CDR3 sequence is 14 residues long. Germline CDR1 MGHDK, CDR2 SYGVNS. DNA of the CDR3: TGTGCCAGCAGTGACTTTGCCGGGACAGATACGCAGTATTTT. Translated, it gives CASSDFAGTDTQYF.

V is TRBV5-1 and J is TRBJ1-4, with 9 bases fitting TRBD1. CDR1 and CDR2 from the germline V gene are SGHRS and YFSETQ. The CDR3 covers 15 residues. Germline trimming cut 4 bases from V and 5 bases from J; bases unmatched to any gene: 6. CDR3 amino acids: CASSVGTGTNEKLFF. Written as DNA, the CDR3 is TGCGCCAGCAGCGTCGGGACAGGGACAAATGAAAAACTGTTTTTT.

The CDR3 region has the DNA TGTGCCAGTAGTAAGAGAGGGGGGACAGGGGATCAGCCCCAGCATTTT. It codes for CASSKRGGTGDQPQHF. The J gene is TRBJ1-5, the V gene TRBV19, with TRBD1 matching 10 bases. Germline lookup yields CDR1 LNHDA and CDR2 SQIVND (reference sequence). The CDR3 is made up of 16 amino acids. The ends lost 4 bases at V and 5 bases at J; junction bases unmatched: 8.

This chain connects TRBV30 to TRBJ1-4, with D possibly TRBD1 on 5 matching bases. The CDR3 covers 15 residues. Looked up from germline, CDR1 is GTSNPN and CDR2 is SVGIG (reference sequence). The V gene lost 5 bases and the J gene lost 5 bases, with 18 bases spanning the gap. The CDR3 bases are TGTGCCTGGTCCCCCTCTGGAGGGGAGAATGAAAAACTGTTTTTT. Its protein is CAWSPSGGENEKLFF. Based on the CDR3 plus reference TRBV30 and TRBJ1-4, the full variable domain is SQTIHQWPATLVQPVGSPLSLECTVEGTSNPNLYWYRQAAGRGLQLLFYSVGIGQISSEVPQNLSASRPQDRQFILSSKKLLLSDSGFYLCAWSPSGGENEKLFFGSGTQLSVL.

This clone came up once. The chain is built from TRBV13 and TRBJ1-1; D gene uncertain. Trimming removed 1 base from V and 3 bases from J, with 6 bases in between. Germline lookup yields CDR1 PRHDT and CDR2 FYEKMQ (reference sequence). CDR3 size: 13 residues. The chain's CDR3 is CASSLVLYTEAFF. The CDR3 coding sequence is TGTGCCAGCAGCTTAGTTCTCTACACTGAAGCTTTCTTT.

This clone was found once. This chain links TRBV21-1 with TRBJ2-1; the table's TRBD2 call for D was not verified on the DNA. TRBV21-1 corresponds to a pseudogene. The CDR3 is 12 residues long. The CDR3: CASSDLCNEQFF. As DNA, the CDR3 is TGTGCCAGCAGCGACTTGTGCAATGAGCAGTTCTTC.

The chain recombines TRBV18 with TRBJ2-2; unclear D gene. The CDR3 loop spans 14 amino acids. Germline loops: CDR1 KGHSH, CDR2 LQKENI. V dropped 3 bases and J dropped 9 bases, with 14 bases sitting between them. CDR3 bases: TGTGCCAGCTCACCGGTGGATCAGGTCCGGGAGCTGTTTTTT. Its protein is CASSPVDQVRELFF.

This clone was observed once. The genes are TRBV9 and TRBJ1-2, with 7 bases identical to TRBD1. Looked up from germline, CDR1 is SGDLS and CDR2 is YYNGEE. This CDR3 comprises 14 residues. V trimming: 0 bases; J trimming: 6 bases; junction bases outside the gene matches: 5. In nucleotides, the CDR3 is TGTGCCAGCAGCGTAGGAGGAGGGGGCAATGGCTACACCTTC. Residues: CASSVGGGGNGYTF.

This clone occurred once. The chain carries TRBV10-3 and TRBJ1-1; 9 bases match TRBD1. The CDR3 has 16 amino acids. Germline V lookup: CDR1 ENHRY, CDR2 SYGVKD. V lost 0 bases to trimming and J lost 4 bases; unmatched junction nucleotides: 6. The CDR3 loop reads CAISESGQGKGTEAFF. In DNA form, the CDR3 reads TGTGCCATCAGTGAGTCGGGACAGGGTAAAGGCACTGAAGCTTTCTTT.

This clone was observed a few times. J is TRBJ1-4 and V is TRBV10-3, with D possibly matching TRBD1 (5 bases). The CDR3 covers 12 residues. Trimming removed 4 bases at V and 8 bases at J, with 8 bases between. Germline CDR1 reads ENHRY; CDR2 reads SYGVKD. This CDR3 is CAISVQGEKLFF. The CDR3 coding sequence is TGTGCCATCAGTGTTCAGGGCGAAAAACTGTTTTTT.

The chain carries TRBV3-1 (or the pseudogene TRBV3-2) and TRBJ2-7; 9 nucleotides agree with TRBD1. Germline CDR1 LGHDT, CDR2 YNNKEL (reference sequence). With V trimmed by 1 base and J by 7 bases, 11 bases remained unmatched. The CDR3 has 16 amino acids. CDR3 sequence reads: CASSQGYTGGAWEQYF. CDR3 DNA sequence: TGTGCCAGCAGCCAAGGGTATACAGGGGGCGCGTGGGAGCAGTACTTC.